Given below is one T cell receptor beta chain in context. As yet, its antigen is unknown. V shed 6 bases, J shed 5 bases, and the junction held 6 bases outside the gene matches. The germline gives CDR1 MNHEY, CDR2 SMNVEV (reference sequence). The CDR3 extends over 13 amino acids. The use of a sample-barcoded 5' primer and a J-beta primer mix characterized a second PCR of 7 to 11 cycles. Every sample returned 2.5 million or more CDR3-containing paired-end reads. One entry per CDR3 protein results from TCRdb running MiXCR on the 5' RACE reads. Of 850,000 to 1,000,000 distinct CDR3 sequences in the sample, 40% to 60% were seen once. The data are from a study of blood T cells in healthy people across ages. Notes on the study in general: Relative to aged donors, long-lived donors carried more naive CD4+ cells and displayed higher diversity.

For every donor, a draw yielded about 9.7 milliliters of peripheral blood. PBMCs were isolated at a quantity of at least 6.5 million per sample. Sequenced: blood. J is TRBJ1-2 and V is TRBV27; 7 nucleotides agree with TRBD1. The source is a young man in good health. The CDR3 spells CASRLTGDYGYTF. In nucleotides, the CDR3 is TGTGCCAGCAGGTTAACAGGGGATTATGGCTACACCTTC.